The 32 T cell receptor beta chains listed next were all sequenced from one sample in a study of blood T cell repertoires in COVID-19. Profiled with immunoSEQ multiplex PCR; TCRdb holds only in-frame clones, not every one. The repertoire holds roughly 210,000 clones, with roughly 87% as singletons. The specimen sequenced was PBMCs or T cells enriched from blood (not recorded which). These receptors originate from a man aged 25 to 40 in a cohort exposed to, infected with or recovered from COVID-19 (not recorded which).

V is TRBV12-5 and J is TRBJ1-2, with TRBD1 matching 9 bases. The J segment lost 8 bases and the V segment lost 6 bases, leaving 10 bases of the junction unmatched. Germline CDR1 reads LGHNT; CDR2 reads FRNRAP. The CDR3 covers 14 residues. The CDR3 region is CASGKDRGQWGYTF. In DNA, the CDR3 is TGTGCTAGTGGCAAGGACAGGGGTCAATGGGGCTACACCTTC.

The chain joins TRBV5-4 to TRBJ1-2; TRBD1 is a possible D gene (5 bases). This CDR3 spans 15 amino acids. V lost 2 bases, J lost 2 bases, and 13 bases lay in between. Germline CDR1 SGHNT, CDR2 YYREEE (reference sequence). The CDR3 sequence is CASSFPTAGNYGYTF. CDR3 nucleotide sequence: TGTGCCAGCAGCTTCCCCACGGCAGGGAACTATGGCTACACCTTC.

This sequence joins TRBV28 and TRBJ2-5, with 8 bases matching TRBD1. This CDR3 contains 13 residues. V dropped 6 bases and J dropped 5; count of bases not matched to a gene: 5. CDR1 and CDR2 (germline): MDHEN, SYDVKM. Here the CDR3 DNA reads TGTGCCAGCAGAGCAGGGGGCGCGGAGACCCAGTACTTC. Protein product: CASRAGGAETQYF.

This clone came up a few times. The chain joins TRBV10-2 to TRBJ1-1, with TRBD1 matching over 8 bases. CDR3 size: 14 residues. After removal of 6 bases from V and 3 bases from J, the junction contained 6 bases not matched to a gene. Germline CDR1 reads WSHSY; CDR2 reads SAAADI. CDR3 amino acids: CASRDRVRDTEAFF. The CDR3 coding sequence is TGCGCCAGCAGGGACAGGGTGAGGGACACTGAAGCTTTCTTT.

The J gene is TRBJ2-7, the V gene TRBV11-2, with D unresolved. CDR3 length equals 15 residues. Trimming shortened V by 1 base and J by 0 bases, and 10 bases separated the two germline ends. CDR1 is SGHAT and CDR2 is FQNNGV in the germline V gene. DNA for the CDR3: TGTGCCAGCAGCTTAGGAGGATACCTCTCCTACGAGCAGTACTTC. It specifies CASSLGGYLSYEQYF.

The V and J genes are TRBV23-1 and TRBJ2-7, with D tentatively TRBD1 (7 bases). TRBV23-1 is given ORF status, its function remaining uncertain. This CDR3 spans 17 amino acids. The V gene lost 3 bases and the J gene lost 1 base, with 19 bases spanning the gap. The CDR3 here is CASSHPEGVRGSYEQYF. The CDR3 DNA reads as TGCGCCAGCAGTCACCCGGAGGGCGTCAGGGGGTCCTACGAGCAGTACTTC.

The chain carries TRBV5-1 and TRBJ1-3, with 7 bases fitting TRBD1. CDR1 and CDR2 (germline): SGHRS, YFSETQ. After removal of 5 bases from V and 0 bases from J, the junction contained 5 bases not matched to a gene. This CDR3 spans 15 amino acids. The CDR3 DNA sequence: TGCGCCAGCAGGCCGGGACAGAGCTCTGGAAACACCATATATTTT. The encoded protein is CASRPGQSSGNTIYF.

The rearrangement joins TRBV7-9 to TRBJ1-1, with 7 bases fitting TRBD1. Germline trimming cut 5 bases from V and 10 bases from J; bases unmatched to any gene: 16. The CDR3 spans 15 residues. In germline, CDR1 is SEHNR, CDR2 FQNEAQ (reference sequence). CDR3 region: CASSTINRGGIRAFF. CDR3 DNA: TGTGCCAGCAGCACCATAAACAGGGGCGGAATACGAGCTTTCTTT.

This clone was detected once. The rearrangement links TRBV11-1 to TRBJ2-7; the match to TRBD2 covers 12 bases. V lost 5 bases, J lost 4 bases, and 6 bases stayed unmatched. Looked up from germline, CDR1 is SGHAT and CDR2 is FQDESV (reference sequence). The CDR3 is 15 residues long. The chain's CDR3 is CASSPPTSGRYEQYF. The CDR3, as DNA: TGTGCCAGCAGCCCCCCGACTAGCGGGAGATACGAGCAGTACTTC.

V usage is TRBV28 and J usage is TRBJ1-5, with a weak D call TRBD1 (5 bases). The CDR3 is 15 amino acids. The germline V gene has CDR1 MDHEN and CDR2 SYDVKM. V lost 6 bases to trimming and J lost 6 bases, with 18 bases between them. CDR3 coding DNA: TGTGCCAGCAGATCCGGGACTTCGGGCACTCAGCCCCAGCATTTT. Translated: CASRSGTSGTQPQHF.

The rearrangement joins TRBV4-2 to TRBJ1-2, with D possibly matching TRBD1 (5 bases). Germline loops: CDR1 LGHNA, CDR2 YNFKEQ. Between the trimmed V and J ends, which lost 4 bases and 7 bases, there was a span of 19 bases. The CDR3 has 15 residues. The CDR3 coding sequence is TGTGCCAGCAGCCCCCGCCCCGGCAGGGACTTTGGCTACACCTTC. As protein: CASSPRPGRDFGYTF.

This clone was counted only a few times. The rearrangement links TRBV9 to TRBJ2-3; no firm D call. The CDR3 runs to 11 residues. V lost 2 bases and J lost 6, with 4 bases in between. Germline CDR1 SGDLS, CDR2 YYNGEE. Here the CDR3 reads CASSVYDTQYF. The CDR3, as DNA: TGTGCCAGCAGCGTTTATGATACGCAGTATTTT.

The CDR3 spells CASSRTGVPYEQYF. CDR3 DNA sequence: TGTGCCAGCAGTCGGACAGGGGTCCCCTACGAGCAGTACTTC. The chain couples TRBV27 to TRBJ2-7, with 9 bases that match TRBD1. There are 14 residues in the CDR3. The ends lost 5 bases at V and 2 bases at J; junction bases unmatched: 4. Germline lookup yields CDR1 MNHEY and CDR2 SMNVEV (reference sequence).

To note about this clone: A junction end diverges from the germline sequence, so it may reflect a read error. This chain joins TRBV11-2 and TRBJ2-7, with TRBD2 as a possible D gene (6 bases). The CDR3 length is 15 residues. Germline CDR1 and CDR2: SGHAT and FQNNGV. The CDR3 sequence is CASRLEAGPYTEQYF. The CDR3, as DNA: TGTGCCAGCAGATTAGAGGCGGGACCTTATACCGAGCAGTACTTC.

This clone was seen a single time. Relative to the germline gene, one junction end is altered; a read error may explain this. This chain links TRBV5-1 with TRBJ2-3; weak D call: TRBD2 (7 bases). The CDR3 is 13 amino acids. Germline V lookup: CDR1 SGHRS, CDR2 YFSETQ. The CDR3 sequence is CASSLGAGTTTYF. CDR3 DNA sequence: TGCGCCAGCAGTTTGGGGGCCGGGACTACCACCTATTTT.

The chain is built from TRBV5-4 and TRBJ1-1; 9 bases map to TRBD1. Germline V gene data show CDR1 as SGHNT and CDR2 as YYREEE (reference sequence). The V segment lost 2 bases and the J segment 3 bases; nucleotides outside the gene matches: 5. The CDR3 totals 15 residues. The CDR3 loop is CASSLPGQGDTEAFF. DNA for the CDR3: TGTGCCAGCAGCTTACCGGGACAGGGCGACACTGAAGCTTTCTTT. The variable domain in full, completed from reference TRBV5-4 and TRBJ1-1, reads ETGVTQSPTHLIKTRGQQVTLRCSSQSGHNTVSWYQQALGQGPQFIFQYYREEENGRGNFPPRFSGLQFPNYSSELNVNALELDDSALYLCASSLPGQGDTEAFFGQGTRLTVV.

The J gene is TRBJ1-5, the V gene TRBV7-6; D unclear. The germline V gene encodes CDR1 SGHVS and CDR2 FNYEAQ. The CDR3 is made up of 15 amino acids. Trimming cost V 5 bases and J 0 bases, with 11 bases left between them. The CDR3 loop reads CASSPSSRSNQPQHF. The CDR3 bases are TGTGCCAGCAGCCCCTCTAGCCGTAGCAATCAGCCCCAGCATTTT.

The rearrangement uses TRBV7-8 and TRBJ1-2; 8 positions agree with TRBD1. Trimming cost V 3 bases and J 5 bases; bases outside gene matches: 2. CDR3 size: 13 residues. Germline CDR1 is SGHVS and CDR2 is FQNEAQ. The CDR3: CASSFGQGYGYTF. CDR3 nucleotide sequence: TGTGCCAGCAGCTTTGGACAGGGTTATGGCTACACCTTC.

This clone has more than one count but fewer than ten. The J gene is TRBJ2-7, the V gene TRBV7-9, with 7 nucleotides matching TRBD2. CDR1 and CDR2 from the germline V gene are SEHNR and FQNEAQ (reference sequence). J lost 6 bases, V lost 2 bases, and 10 bases had no gene match. The CDR3 length is 15 residues. The CDR3 is CASSLKGTTSGEQYF. The CDR3, as DNA: TGTGCCAGCAGCTTAAAAGGGACTACCAGTGGCGAGCAGTACTTC.

The chain couples TRBV5-4 to TRBJ2-1; possible D gene TRBD2, 5 bases. V lost 3 bases to trimming and J lost 0 bases, with 7 bases between them. The CDR3 sequence is 14 residues long. Per germline, CDR1 SGHNT and CDR2 YYREEE (reference sequence). CDR3 in amino acids: CASSSGSSYNEQFF. CDR3 sequence (DNA): TGTGCCAGCAGCTCGGGGAGCTCCTACAATGAGCAGTTCTTC.

The chain uses TRBV3-1 (or the pseudogene TRBV3-2) and TRBJ1-5; TRBD1 matches 10 bases. CDR3 size: 17 residues. CDR1 is LGHDT and CDR2 is YNNKEL in the germline V gene (reference sequence). With V trimmed by 0 bases and J by 6 bases, 8 bases remained unmatched. CDR3 region: CASSQEGPGQGSQPQHF. Here the CDR3 DNA reads TGTGCCAGCAGCCAAGAGGGTCCGGGACAGGGGAGTCAGCCCCAGCATTTT.

The V call is TRBV19, the J call TRBJ2-7, with 7 positions matching TRBD1. V gave up 4 bases and J gave up 3 bases; unmatched junction bases: 3. The CDR3 consists of 13 residues. Germline V gene data show CDR1 as LNHDA and CDR2 as SQIVND (reference sequence). Here the CDR3 DNA reads TGTGCCAGTAGTAAGGGACAGTTCTACGAGCAGTACTTC. Its translation is CASSKGQFYEQYF.

V gene TRBV18 combines with J gene TRBJ1-5, with D possibly TRBD1 on 6 matching bases. CDR1 and CDR2 from the germline V gene are KGHSH and LQKENI. The V gene lost 3 bases and the J gene lost 3 bases, with 9 bases spanning the gap. The CDR3 totals 14 residues. The CDR3 loop reads CASSPSGDNQPQHF. The CDR3 DNA is TGTGCCAGCTCACCGTCAGGGGACAATCAGCCCCAGCATTTT.

The chain carries TRBV14 and TRBJ2-2; 8 bases are shared with TRBD1. The junction had 4 bases not matched to a gene; V was cut back by 4 bases and J by 0 bases. Looked up from germline, CDR1 is SGHDN and CDR2 is FVKESK. The CDR3 is 16 residues long. The CDR3 DNA reads as TGTGCCAGCAGCCGCCGGACAGGGACGAACACCGGGGAGCTGTTTTTT. The encoded protein is CASSRRTGTNTGELFF. The complete variable domain, with remaining parts taken from reference TRBV14 and TRBJ2-2, reads EAGVTQFPSHSVIEKGQTVTLRCDPISGHDNLYWYRRVMGKEIKFLLHFVKESKQDESGMPNNRFLAERTGGTYSTLKVQPAELEDSGVYFCASSRRTGTNTGELFFGEGSRLTVL.

This clone has just one count. CDR3 bases: TGTGCCAGCAGCTTGCCAGATTACGGGGCAGATACGCAGTATTTT. It codes for CASSLPDYGADTQYF. The chain employs TRBV5-4 and TRBJ2-3, with D perhaps TRBD2 (5 bases). The CDR3 runs to 15 residues. V was shortened by 1 base and J by 4 bases, with 13 bases between the two germline ends. Germline V gene lookup returns CDR1 SGHNT and CDR2 YYREEE (reference sequence).

The chain recombines TRBV7-2 with TRBJ1-5; D possibly corresponds to TRBD1 (6 bases). Germline V gene sequence: CDR1 SGHTA, CDR2 FQGNSA. The CDR3 is 15 amino acids. Trimming took 5 bases from V and 1 from J, leaving 12 bases between them. In DNA, the CDR3 is TGTGCCAGCAGCCCGGGGGGGCTCAGCAATCAGCCCCAGCATTTT. Protein product: CASSPGGLSNQPQHF.

The V call is TRBV13, the J call TRBJ2-7; 8 positions agree with TRBD2. V was clipped by 7 bases and J by 0 bases; unmatched bases: 8. Looked up from germline, CDR1 is PRHDT and CDR2 is FYEKMQ (reference sequence). The length of the CDR3 is 15 residues. The CDR3 is CASTKRESSSYEQYF. CDR3 in DNA: TGTGCCAGCACGAAGCGGGAGTCCTCCTCCTACGAGCAGTACTTC.

J is TRBJ2-3 and V is TRBV13, with 9 positions matching TRBD1. Germline assignment: CDR1 PRHDT and CDR2 FYEKMQ (reference sequence). CDR3 length: 17 amino acids. The junction had 13 bases not matched to a gene; V was cut back by 4 bases and J by 5 bases. The CDR3 loop is CASSSGPQGAEEDTQYF. CDR3 sequence (DNA): TGTGCCAGCAGCTCCGGACCACAGGGGGCAGAGGAAGATACGCAGTATTTT.

V and J are TRBV5-1 and TRBJ1-2; 10 bases align to TRBD1. The CDR3 extends over 14 amino acids. V dropped 2 bases and J dropped 4; count of bases not matched to a gene: 2. The germline gives CDR1 SGHRS, CDR2 YFSETQ. This chain's CDR3 is CASSFGTGVYGYTF. CDR3 coding DNA: TGCGCCAGCAGCTTCGGGACAGGGGTCTATGGCTACACCTTC.

This chain uses TRBV9 with TRBJ2-7; D is possibly TRBD2 (6 bases). Deletions cut 3 bases from V and 0 bases from J, with 13 bases between. Germline V CDR1 and CDR2: SGDLS, YYNGEE. The CDR3 is 15 residues long. The CDR3 spells CASSAGTGVSYEQYF. In DNA, the CDR3 is TGTGCCAGCAGCGCCGGGACGGGAGTCTCCTACGAGCAGTACTTC.

DNA for the CDR3: TGTGCCAGTAGTGGCCGGGACAAGAGCTCTGGAAACACCATATATTTT. This codes for CASSGRDKSSGNTIYF. This chain connects TRBV19 to TRBJ1-3; possible D gene TRBD1, 6 bases. Per germline, CDR1 LNHDA and CDR2 SQIVND (reference sequence). CDR3 length: 16 amino acids. The V end lost 5 bases, the J end lost 0 bases, and 14 bases lay between the germline ends.

The genes are TRBV7-2 and TRBJ2-7; 9 positions agree with TRBD2. The CDR3 consists of 14 residues. The V gene's germline CDR1 is SGHTA and CDR2 FQGNSA. V shed 5 bases, J shed 4 bases, and the junction held 6 bases outside the gene matches. The CDR3 DNA reads as TGTGCCAGCAGCGTCGCTAGCGGGGATTACGAGCAGTACTTC. Its protein product is CASSVASGDYEQYF.